This is a list of T cell receptor beta chains from one sample in a study of beta chain features in type 1 diabetes. Measured with immunoSEQ multiplex PCR; TCRdb has only the in-frame clones, and not every one. This sample carries about 210,000 clones, about a tenth of them seen once, and the ten largest clones take 1% to 1.5%. The material sequenced was central memory CD4+ T cells from blood. The receptor source for this set is a man aged 18 to 30 in good health. CDR3s include the opening cysteine and the closing phenylalanine or tryptophan. Each record gives: V gene, D gene, clone size, J gene, CDR3 protein, CDR3 DNA. D genes are given only for firm matches. Clone sizes are given selectively: once, few, many, or a class where the clone is expanded.

V: TRBV28; D: NA; size: NA; J: TRBJ2-7; CDR3: CASSLIGAGSYEQYF; DNA: TGTGCCAGCAGTTTAATTGGGGCAGGCTCCTACGAGCAGTACTTC
V: TRBV29-1; D: NA; size: few; J: TRBJ2-3; CDR3: CSVGGISSSFTRADTQYF; DNA: TGCAGCGTTGGGGGGATTTCCTCTTCCTTCACACGCGCAGATACGCAGTATTTT
V: TRBV6-5; D: TRBD1; size: many; J: TRBJ2-3; CDR3: CASSPGQEYTDTQYF; DNA: TGTGCCAGCAGCCCGGGACAGGAGTACACAGATACGCAGTATTTT
V: TRBV5-1; D: TRBD1; size: few; J: TRBJ2-2; CDR3: CASSPDRGGWELFF; DNA: TGCGCCAGCAGCCCCGACAGGGGTGGTTGGGAGCTGTTTTTT
V: TRBV6-5; D: TRBD1; size: few; J: TRBJ1-1; CDR3: CASSEQGWTEAFF; DNA: TGTGCCAGCAGTGAACAGGGGTGGACTGAAGCTTTCTTT
V: TRBV27; D: NA; size: few; J: TRBJ2-7; CDR3: CASRGRGRRYEQYF; DNA: TGTGCCAGCAGGGGGAGAGGGAGGAGATACGAGCAGTACTTC
V: TRBV6-6; D: NA; size: NA; J: TRBJ2-1; CDR3: CASNPTVTHFRNEQFF; DNA: TGTGCCAGCAACCCGACAGTTACTCACTTCAGGAATGAGCAGTTCTTC
V: TRBV19; D: TRBD2; size: medium-sized; J: TRBJ2-1; CDR3: CASRAWLAGDNEQFF; DNA: TGTGCCAGCCGAGCCTGGCTAGCGGGAGACAATGAGCAGTTCTTC
V: TRBV10-1; D: NA; size: few; J: TRBJ2-3; CDR3: CASSGDRDGKSQYF; DNA: TGCGCCAGCAGTGGGGACCGAGATGGGAAATCGCAGTATTTT
V: TRBV5-1; D: TRBD2; size: NA; J: TRBJ2-2; CDR3: CASSNSGRAFGELFF; DNA: TGCGCCAGCAGCAATAGCGGGAGAGCGTTCGGGGAGCTGTTTTTT
V: TRBV7-6; D: NA; size: many; J: TRBJ2-1; CDR3: CASSPRRAGEQFF; DNA: TGTGCCAGCAGCCCGCGACGGGCGGGTGAGCAGTTCTTC
V: TRBV30; D: NA; size: NA; J: TRBJ2-7; CDR3: CAWIGTEQYSYEQYF; DNA: TGTGCCTGGATCGGGACCGAGCAGTATTCCTACGAGCAGTACTTC
V: TRBV4-2; D: TRBD2; size: NA; J: TRBJ2-1; CDR3: CASSRGLARGGNEQFF; DNA: TGTGCCAGCAGCCGGGGACTAGCTCGAGGGGGCAATGAGCAGTTCTTC
V: TRBV5-6; D: NA; size: NA; J: TRBJ2-2; CDR3: CASSYDPISTGELFF; DNA: TGTGCCAGCAGCTATGACCCTATCAGCACCGGGGAGCTGTTTTTT
V: TRBV19; D: TRBD2; size: NA; J: TRBJ2-3; CDR3: CASSRRAGFTDTQYF; DNA: TGTGCCAGTAGTAGGCGAGCGGGATTCACAGATACGCAGTATTTT
V: TRBV4-2; D: NA; size: NA; J: TRBJ2-4; CDR3: CASSPTRNLAKNIQYF; DNA: TGTGCCAGCAGCCCGACCCGCAATCTAGCCAAAAACATTCAGTACTTC
V: TRBV7-2; D: NA; size: many; J: TRBJ2-5; CDR3: CASSLQETQYF; DNA: TGTGCCAGCAGCCTCCAAGAGACCCAGTACTTC
V: TRBV15; D: NA; size: few; J: TRBJ1-1; CDR3: CATSSLTVTLEAFF; DNA: TGTGCCACCAGCAGCTTGACAGTTACGCTAGAAGCTTTCTTT
V: TRBV30; D: TRBD1; size: many; J: TRBJ1-2; CDR3: CAWSPWDRGGGYTF; DNA: TGTGCCTGGAGTCCCTGGGACAGGGGAGGCGGCTACACCTTC
V: TRBV27; D: TRBD2; size: NA; J: TRBJ2-2; CDR3: CASSETSGRGGELFF; DNA: TGTGCCAGCAGTGAGACTAGCGGGAGGGGCGGGGAGCTGTTTTTT
V: TRBV4-3; D: TRBD2; size: NA; J: TRBJ2-1; CDR3: CASSSGLAGYNEQFF; DNA: TGCGCCAGCAGCTCAGGACTAGCGGGATACAATGAGCAGTTCTTC
V: TRBV5-1; D: NA; size: NA; J: TRBJ1-1; CDR3: CASSQRSGPGEAFF; DNA: TGCGCCAGCAGCCAGAGATCGGGGCCCGGTGAAGCTTTCTTT
V: TRBV15; D: NA; size: few; J: TRBJ2-2; CDR3: CATSRDPGAGELFF; DNA: TGTGCCACCAGCAGAGACCCGGGAGCCGGGGAGCTGTTTTTT
V: TRBV5-1; D: TRBD1; size: few; J: TRBJ1-1; CDR3: CASSIHLTGNTEAFF; DNA: TGCGCCAGCAGCATACACCTGACAGGGAATACTGAAGCTTTCTTT
V: TRBV15; D: TRBD1; size: once; J: TRBJ1-5; CDR3: CATSSAGGRDQPQHF; DNA: TGTGCCACCAGCAGTGCAGGGGGCAGGGATCAGCCCCAGCATTTT
V: TRBV20-1; D: NA; size: few; J: TRBJ1-1; CDR3: CSARAGVEAFF; DNA: TGCAGTGCTAGAGCCGGGGTTGAAGCTTTCTTT
V: TRBV5-6; D: TRBD2; size: few; J: TRBJ2-5; CDR3: CASSLGLAGGETQYF; DNA: TGTGCCAGCAGCTTGGGTCTAGCGGGAGGAGAGACCCAGTACTTC
V: TRBV4-1; D: NA; size: few; J: TRBJ2-7; CDR3: CASSQEFLGTQAYEQYF; DNA: TGCGCCAGCAGCCAAGAGTTTCTCGGGACTCAGGCCTACGAGCAGTACTTC
V: TRBV30; D: NA; size: NA; J: TRBJ2-7; CDR3: CAWSGQAYYEQYF; DNA: TGTGCCTGGAGTGGACAGGCTTACTACGAGCAGTACTTC
V: TRBV9; D: TRBD2; size: NA; J: TRBJ2-3; CDR3: CASSAAKETSGRTDTQYF; DNA: TGTGCCAGCAGCGCGGCCAAAGAGACTAGCGGGAGAACAGATACGCAGTATTTT
V: TRBV7-9; D: NA; size: NA; J: TRBJ2-7; CDR3: CASSLGLPAAYEQYF; DNA: TGTGCCAGCAGCTTAGGATTGCCAGCGGCCTACGAGCAGTACTTC
V: TRBV11-2; D: NA; size: NA; J: TRBJ2-3; CDR3: CASSRGQEGPDTQYF; DNA: TGTGCCAGCAGCAGAGGACAGGAGGGCCCAGATACGCAGTATTTT
V: TRBV28; D: NA; size: few; J: TRBJ2-7; CDR3: CASMAAGFLSYEQYF; DNA: TGTGCCAGCATGGCGGCGGGGTTCCTTTCCTACGAGCAGTACTTC
V: TRBV28; D: NA; size: NA; J: TRBJ2-7; CDR3: CASSLQGGNYEQYF; DNA: TGTGCCAGCAGTTTACAGGGGGGCAACTACGAGCAGTACTTC
V: TRBV7-9; D: TRBD2; size: few; J: TRBJ2-3; CDR3: CASSSSGSVDTQYF; DNA: TGTGCCAGCAGCTCTAGCGGGAGTGTAGATACGCAGTATTTT
V: TRBV19; D: TRBD1; size: NA; J: TRBJ2-7; CDR3: CASRPAGRGSHEQYF; DNA: TGTGCCAGTAGGCCCGCCGGCAGGGGGTCCCACGAGCAGTACTTC
V: TRBV23-1; D: NA; size: few; J: TRBJ2-1; CDR3: CASSHPLGPDEQFF; DNA: TGCGCCAGCAGTCATCCACTAGGACCTGATGAGCAGTTCTTC
V: TRBV7-2; D: TRBD2; size: many; J: TRBJ2-7; CDR3: CASSFRLASYEQYF; DNA: TGTGCCAGCAGCTTCAGACTAGCATCCTACGAGCAGTACTTC
V: TRBV30; D: NA; size: few; J: TRBJ2-3; CDR3: CAWTEGDGVRTDTQYF; DNA: TGTGCCTGGACGGAGGGTGACGGGGTCAGGACAGATACGCAGTATTTT
V: TRBV5-4; D: NA; size: few; J: TRBJ2-1; CDR3: CASSRGAEYNEQFF; DNA: TGTGCCAGCAGCCGGGGGGCGGAATACAATGAGCAGTTCTTC
V: TRBV11-2; D: TRBD2; size: few; J: TRBJ2-1; CDR3: CASSLTSGPNNEQFF; DNA: TGTGCCAGCAGCTTGACTAGCGGACCGAACAATGAGCAGTTCTTC
V: TRBV29-1; D: NA; size: few; J: TRBJ1-2; CDR3: CSAQRLRDSGYGYTF; DNA: TGCAGCGCCCAAAGGTTGCGGGATTCAGGGTATGGCTACACCTTC
V: TRBV28; D: NA; size: NA; J: TRBJ1-2; CDR3: CASRHGVILGYTF; DNA: TGTGCCAGCAGGCATGGGGTAATTCTTGGCTACACCTTC
V: TRBV27; D: NA; size: few; J: TRBJ2-3; CDR3: CATSGTAALSDTQYF; DNA: TGTGCCACCTCAGGTACAGCGGCTTTGAGTGATACGCAGTATTTT
V: TRBV10-3; D: TRBD2; size: many; J: TRBJ2-3; CDR3: CASGGQSREAQYF; DNA: TGTGCCAGCGGGGGGCAGTCCAGGGAGGCGCAGTATTTT
V: TRBV6-6; D: NA; size: NA; J: TRBJ1-3; CDR3: CASSSVSGNTIYF; DNA: TGTGCCAGCAGTTCGGTCTCTGGAAACACCATATATTTT
V: TRBV10-3; D: NA; size: NA; J: TRBJ2-7; CDR3: CATAQRREAGDEQYF; DNA: TGTGCCACCGCTCAGCGTAGGGAGGCCGGGGACGAGCAGTACTTC
V: TRBV5-6; D: NA; size: NA; J: TRBJ1-4; CDR3: CASSFQREKLFF; DNA: TGTGCCAGCAGCTTTCAGCGAGAAAAACTGTTTTTT
V: TRBV30; D: TRBD2; size: many; J: TRBJ2-5; CDR3: CAWTRLAGDETQYF; DNA: TGTGCCTGGACTCGACTAGCGGGAGATGAGACCCAGTACTTC
V: TRBV7-2; D: TRBD2; size: NA; J: TRBJ2-5; CDR3: CASSSGLQETQYF; DNA: TGTGCCAGCAGTAGCGGGCTTCAAGAGACCCAGTACTTC
V: TRBV5-1; D: NA; size: NA; J: TRBJ2-3; CDR3: CASSGQGTDTQYF; DNA: TGCGCCAGCAGCGGTCAGGGTACAGATACGCAGTATTTT
V: TRBV5-4; D: NA; size: NA; J: TRBJ2-2; CDR3: CASSSQLARDTGELFF; DNA: TGTGCCAGCAGCTCGCAACTAGCCCGGGACACCGGGGAGCTGTTTTTT
V: TRBV14; D: TRBD2; size: many; J: TRBJ2-1; CDR3: CASSQVPGLADYNEQFF; DNA: TGTGCCAGCAGCCAAGTACCCGGACTAGCGGACTACAATGAGCAGTTCTTC
V: TRBV5-1; D: NA; size: many; J: TRBJ2-7; CDR3: CASSEGGVEQYF; DNA: TGCGCCAGCAGCGAAGGAGGGGTGGAGCAGTACTTC